This T cell receptor beta chain was captured in a study of T cell responses to AZD1222 COVID-19 vaccine. Overall study results and limits: White British people made up most donors, females outnumbered males, and clonal diversity was possibly underestimated.

Worth noting for this clone: Its antigen is not identified.

The CDR3 sequence is 15 residues long. Germline-derived CDR1 and CDR2 are MDHEN and SYDVKM. Trimming pared 6 bases from V and 1 base from J, leaving 15 bases between. Profiled with immunoSEQ multiplex PCR; TCRdb holds only in-frame clones, not every one. The table lists about 120,000 clones, over 75% of them singletons, with approximately 7.5% in the top ten. This TCR was recovered from an adult in good health. Source: peripheral blood, taken on day 0 of AZD1222 vaccination. The chain combines TRBV28 with TRBJ1-2; perhaps TRBD1 as D (5 bases). CDR3: CASSWAGLDNYGYTF. Here the CDR3 DNA reads TGTGCCAGCAGCTGGGCAGGGCTCGATAACTATGGCTACACCTTC.